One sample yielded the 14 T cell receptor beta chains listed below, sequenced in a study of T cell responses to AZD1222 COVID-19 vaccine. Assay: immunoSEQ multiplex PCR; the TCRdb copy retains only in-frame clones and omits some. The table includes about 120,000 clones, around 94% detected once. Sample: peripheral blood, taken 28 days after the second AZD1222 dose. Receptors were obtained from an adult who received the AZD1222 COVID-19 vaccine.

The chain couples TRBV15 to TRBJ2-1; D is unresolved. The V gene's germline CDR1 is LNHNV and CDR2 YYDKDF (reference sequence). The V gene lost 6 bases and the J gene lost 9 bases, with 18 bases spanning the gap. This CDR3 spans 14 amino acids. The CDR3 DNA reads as TGTGCCACCAGACCGGGTCGAACACCCGGTGAGCAGTTCTTC. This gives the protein CATRPGRTPGEQFF.

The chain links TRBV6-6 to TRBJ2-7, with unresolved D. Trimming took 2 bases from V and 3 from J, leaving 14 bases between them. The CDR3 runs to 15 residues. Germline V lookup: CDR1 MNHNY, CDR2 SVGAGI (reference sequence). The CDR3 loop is CASSYADVIYYEQYF. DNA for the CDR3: TGTGCCAGCAGTTACGCAGACGTGATTTACTACGAGCAGTACTTC.

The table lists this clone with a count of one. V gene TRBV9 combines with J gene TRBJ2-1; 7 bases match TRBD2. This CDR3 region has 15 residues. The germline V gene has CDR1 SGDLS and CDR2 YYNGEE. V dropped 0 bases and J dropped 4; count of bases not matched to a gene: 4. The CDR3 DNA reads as TGTGCCAGCAGCGTAGACAGCGGGGCTTACAATGAGCAGTTCTTC. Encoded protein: CASSVDSGAYNEQFF.

CDR3 loop: CASRKGARGRNTIYF. As DNA, the CDR3 is TGTGCCAGCAGGAAGGGGGCGCGAGGCCGAAACACCATATATTTT. The chain couples TRBV28 to TRBJ1-3, with 7 nucleotides matching TRBD1. Germline V CDR1 and CDR2: MDHEN, SYDVKM. This CDR3 contains 15 residues. J lost 5 bases, V lost 6 bases, and 10 bases had no gene match.

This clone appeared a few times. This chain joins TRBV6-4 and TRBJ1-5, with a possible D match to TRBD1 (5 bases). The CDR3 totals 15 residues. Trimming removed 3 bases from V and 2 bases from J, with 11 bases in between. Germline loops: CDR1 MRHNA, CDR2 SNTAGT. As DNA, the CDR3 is TGTGCCAGCAGTGATCAGGGAGGAGGCAATCAGCCCCAGCATTTT. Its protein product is CASSDQGGGNQPQHF.

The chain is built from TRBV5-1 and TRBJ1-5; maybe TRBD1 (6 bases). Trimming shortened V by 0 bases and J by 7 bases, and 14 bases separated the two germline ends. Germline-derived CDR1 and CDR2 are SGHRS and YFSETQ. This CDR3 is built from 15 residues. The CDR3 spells CASSLAPGARQPQHF. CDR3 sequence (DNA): TGCGCCAGCAGCTTGGCCCCGGGGGCTAGGCAGCCCCAGCATTTT.

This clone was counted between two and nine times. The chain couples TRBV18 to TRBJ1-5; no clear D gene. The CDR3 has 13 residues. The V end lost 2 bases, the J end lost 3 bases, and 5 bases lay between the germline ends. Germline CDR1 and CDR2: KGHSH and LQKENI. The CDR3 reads CASSPGDNQPQHF. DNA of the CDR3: TGTGCCAGCTCACCAGGGGACAATCAGCCCCAGCATTTT.

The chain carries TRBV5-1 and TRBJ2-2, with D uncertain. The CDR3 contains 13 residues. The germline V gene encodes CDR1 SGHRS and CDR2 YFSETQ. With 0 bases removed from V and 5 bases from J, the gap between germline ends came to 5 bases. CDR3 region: CASSLVRTGELFF. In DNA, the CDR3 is TGCGCCAGCAGCTTGGTGAGAACCGGGGAGCTGTTTTTT.

CDR3 residues: CASSLMENTEAFF. The CDR3 nucleotides are TGCGCCAGCAGCTTGATGGAGAACACTGAAGCTTTCTTT. V usage is TRBV5-1 and J usage is TRBJ1-1; D unclear. The CDR3 has 13 residues. V was cut by 1 base and J by 1 base, with 5 bases left in between. CDR1 SGHRS and CDR2 YFSETQ come from the germline V gene.

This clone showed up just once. CDR3 sequence (DNA): TGTGCCTGGAGTCCACCTACCCTTCAGCAGCCCCAGCATTTT. This encodes CAWSPPTLQQPQHF. The chain links TRBV30 to TRBJ1-5; D is ambiguous. The V gene lost 2 bases and the J gene lost 7 bases, with 15 bases spanning the gap. Per the germline V gene, CDR1 is GTSNPN and CDR2 is SVGIG (reference sequence). This CDR3 spans 14 amino acids.

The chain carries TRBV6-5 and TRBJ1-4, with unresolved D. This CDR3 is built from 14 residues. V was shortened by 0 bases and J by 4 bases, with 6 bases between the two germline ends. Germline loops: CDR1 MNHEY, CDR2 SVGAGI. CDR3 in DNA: TGTGCCAGCAGTTACTCGATCAGTAATGAAAAACTGTTTTTT. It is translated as CASSYSISNEKLFF.

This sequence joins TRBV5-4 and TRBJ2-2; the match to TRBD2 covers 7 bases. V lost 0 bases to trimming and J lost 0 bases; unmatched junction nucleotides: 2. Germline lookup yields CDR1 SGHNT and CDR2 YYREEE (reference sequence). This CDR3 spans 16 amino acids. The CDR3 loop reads CASSLASGTNTGELFF. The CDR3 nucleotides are TGTGCCAGCAGCTTGGCTAGCGGTACGAACACCGGGGAGCTGTTTTTT.

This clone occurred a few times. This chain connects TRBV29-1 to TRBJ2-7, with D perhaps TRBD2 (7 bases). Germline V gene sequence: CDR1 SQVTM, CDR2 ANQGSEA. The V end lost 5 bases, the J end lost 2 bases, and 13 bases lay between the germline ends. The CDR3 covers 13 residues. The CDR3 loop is CSVSRGATYEQYF. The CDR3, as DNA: TGCAGCGTTTCACGGGGGGCTACCTACGAGCAGTACTTC.

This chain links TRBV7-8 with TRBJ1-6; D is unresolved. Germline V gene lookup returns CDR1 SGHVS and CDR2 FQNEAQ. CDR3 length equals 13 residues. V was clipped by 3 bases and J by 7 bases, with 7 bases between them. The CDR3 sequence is CASSFQGNSPLHF. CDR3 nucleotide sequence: TGTGCCAGCAGCTTCCAAGGGAATTCACCCCTCCACTTT.